The clone carrying this TCR beta chain was found a few times. Its antigen is not identified. This sample was included in a study of T-cell memory formation after mild COVID-19. Notes on the study in general: Mostly located in CM and EM were contracting CD4+ clones, with contracting CD8+ clones located in EMRA. Later expanders leaned CD4+, whereas day 15 to 85 contracting clones were balanced CD4/CD8. Among clones peaking at day 37 in the second wave, SARS-CoV-2 specificity remained unconfirmed.

TCRdb independently ran MiXCR on the 5' RACE reads; one entry per CDR3 protein. The sample includes under 300,000 distinct CDR3 sequences, 7.5% to 10% of them seen just once. Source material: PBMCs or a T cell subset sorted from them (not recorded which). This receptor was identified in a young man who had mild COVID-19 (a few samples of this study predate the infection). Cell type and time point are not known.

The CDR3 DNA sequence: TGTGCCAGCAGCGCTTCCTGGCGGGGGATTTACAATGAGCAGTTCTTC. Translating it yields CASSASWRGIYNEQFF. The chain uses TRBV9 and TRBJ2-1; TRBD2 agrees at 7 bases. Germline CDR1 SGDLS, CDR2 YYNGEE. The CDR3 totals 16 residues. V was pared by 3 bases and J by 4 bases, with 10 bases of the junction left unmatched.